These T cell receptor beta chains were read from a single sample in a study of beta chain features in type 1 diabetes. TCRdb's table, derived via immunoSEQ multiplex PCR, lists solely in-frame clones and lacks some. The sample records 450,000 to 600,000 clones, over 25% being singletons. Sequenced sample: naive CD4+ T cells from blood. The origin of the receptors is a man aged 18 to 30 in good health. Both conserved end residues are trimmed from each CDR3. Fields, in order: J gene, V gene, CDR3 protein.

j_call: TRBJ2-7
v_call: TRBV14
cdr3_aa: ASRRRGVDEQY

j_call: TRBJ2-2
v_call: TRBV29-1
cdr3_aa: SVGTSGTGELF

j_call: TRBJ2-1
v_call: TRBV7-2
cdr3_aa: ASSLSRAGVYNEQF

j_call: TRBJ2-7
v_call: TRBV4-1
cdr3_aa: ASSQVWTGGLGNEQY

j_call: TRBJ1-4
v_call: TRBV4-2
cdr3_aa: ASSQDRLEKLF

j_call: TRBJ2-5
v_call: TRBV30
cdr3_aa: AWSGSRQETQY

j_call: TRBJ2-3
v_call: TRBV28
cdr3_aa: ASSLLAGTDTQY

j_call: TRBJ2-5
v_call: TRBV5-1
cdr3_aa: ASRQAGTTQETQY

j_call: TRBJ2-1
v_call: TRBV7-2
cdr3_aa: ASSLVVELVPF

j_call: TRBJ2-7
v_call: TRBV18
cdr3_aa: ASSEVLRYEQY

j_call: TRBJ2-1
v_call: TRBV5-1
cdr3_aa: ASSSGLAGNEQF

j_call: TRBJ1-1
v_call: TRBV4-1
cdr3_aa: ASGRQENTEAF

j_call: TRBJ2-5
v_call: TRBV5-1
cdr3_aa: ASSIGGGETQY

j_call: TRBJ1-2
v_call: TRBV29-1
cdr3_aa: SGWTEGQGSYGYT

j_call: TRBJ2-1
v_call: TRBV5-6
cdr3_aa: ASSLVAEQF

j_call: TRBJ2-1
v_call: TRBV18
cdr3_aa: ASSLSGETYNEQF

j_call: TRBJ2-4
v_call: TRBV6-5
cdr3_aa: ASSSPTSGSYIQY

j_call: TRBJ2-7
v_call: TRBV4-1
cdr3_aa: ASSHRLSLTGHEQY

j_call: TRBJ1-2
v_call: TRBV30
cdr3_aa: AWSVGLLYGYT

j_call: TRBJ2-1
v_call: TRBV5-1
cdr3_aa: ASSPVLLFNEQF

j_call: TRBJ2-3
v_call: TRBV4-3
cdr3_aa: ASSQVAGGAATQY

j_call: TRBJ2-1
v_call: TRBV30
cdr3_aa: AWSRGTYNEQF

j_call: TRBJ2-1
v_call: TRBV2
cdr3_aa: ARSGTSGYNEQF

j_call: TRBJ2-4
v_call: TRBV14
cdr3_aa: ASSQDPSSGRAINIQY

j_call: TRBJ2-1
v_call: TRBV15
cdr3_aa: ATSPRLDGYNEQF

j_call: TRBJ1-5
v_call: TRBV29-1
cdr3_aa: SVASGRGDQPQH

j_call: TRBJ2-1
v_call: TRBV30
cdr3_aa: AWSSLAGVNEQF

j_call: TRBJ2-3
v_call: TRBV30
cdr3_aa: AWSTGTDTQY

j_call: TRBJ2-1
v_call: TRBV30
cdr3_aa: AWRLAGAYEQF

j_call: TRBJ2-2
v_call: TRBV6-6
cdr3_aa: ASRTGTGFNTGELF

j_call: TRBJ1-2
v_call: TRBV7-2
cdr3_aa: ASSLDMATSYGYT

j_call: TRBJ2-7
v_call: TRBV9
cdr3_aa: ASSVGDSVYYEQY

j_call: TRBJ1-2
v_call: TRBV9
cdr3_aa: ASSERTGSNYGYT

j_call: TRBJ2-7
v_call: TRBV7-2
cdr3_aa: ASSLGPLEQY

j_call: TRBJ2-1
v_call: TRBV30
cdr3_aa: AWSVRKTSVNEQF

j_call: TRBJ2-7
v_call: TRBV5-1
cdr3_aa: ASSLAVAGGNSYEQY

j_call: TRBJ2-5
v_call: TRBV7-6
cdr3_aa: ASSFHLQGGETQY

j_call: TRBJ1-2
v_call: TRBV7-2
cdr3_aa: ASSLVPGGWGYT

j_call: TRBJ2-3
v_call: TRBV7-2
cdr3_aa: ASSLGGGLTDTQY

j_call: TRBJ2-7
v_call: TRBV28
cdr3_aa: ASSLGGTRVYEQY

j_call: TRBJ2-1
v_call: TRBV7-6
cdr3_aa: ASTIFVGNEQF

j_call: TRBJ2-7
v_call: TRBV28
cdr3_aa: ASSAPGLAYEQY

j_call: TRBJ2-5
v_call: TRBV29-1
cdr3_aa: SVLEETQY

j_call: TRBJ2-1
v_call: TRBV6-5
cdr3_aa: ASSKAGSLRNEQF

j_call: TRBJ2-5
v_call: TRBV10-3
cdr3_aa: AISSTGGTQY

j_call: TRBJ2-3
v_call: TRBV27
cdr3_aa: ASSLSVEAGGQDTQY

j_call: TRBJ2-1
v_call: TRBV28
cdr3_aa: ASSLWASLIYNEQF

j_call: TRBJ2-7
v_call: TRBV7-2
cdr3_aa: ASSRTGTGLYEQY

j_call: TRBJ1-3
v_call: TRBV6-5
cdr3_aa: ASSTRIGNTIY

j_call: TRBJ1-2
v_call: TRBV7-9
cdr3_aa: ASRNAGTPTYGYT

j_call: TRBJ2-2
v_call: TRBV9
cdr3_aa: ASSVGLAGFNTGELF

j_call: TRBJ1-5
v_call: TRBV7-9
cdr3_aa: ASSAGDSNQPQH

j_call: TRBJ2-3
v_call: TRBV5-1
cdr3_aa: ASSLSSGFRGDTQY

j_call: TRBJ2-7
v_call: TRBV2
cdr3_aa: ASSGLTGIYEQY

j_call: TRBJ1-4
v_call: TRBV29-1
cdr3_aa: SVGGGTNEKLF

j_call: TRBJ1-5
v_call: TRBV6-1
cdr3_aa: ASSGQGGQPQH

j_call: TRBJ2-5
v_call: TRBV11-1
cdr3_aa: ASSLRETQY

j_call: TRBJ1-5
v_call: TRBV2
cdr3_aa: ASSREQGAGRPQH

j_call: TRBJ2-1
v_call: TRBV5-1
cdr3_aa: ASSLVAGMAYNEQF

j_call: TRBJ2-3
v_call: TRBV7-9
cdr3_aa: ASSLGGRWSDTQY